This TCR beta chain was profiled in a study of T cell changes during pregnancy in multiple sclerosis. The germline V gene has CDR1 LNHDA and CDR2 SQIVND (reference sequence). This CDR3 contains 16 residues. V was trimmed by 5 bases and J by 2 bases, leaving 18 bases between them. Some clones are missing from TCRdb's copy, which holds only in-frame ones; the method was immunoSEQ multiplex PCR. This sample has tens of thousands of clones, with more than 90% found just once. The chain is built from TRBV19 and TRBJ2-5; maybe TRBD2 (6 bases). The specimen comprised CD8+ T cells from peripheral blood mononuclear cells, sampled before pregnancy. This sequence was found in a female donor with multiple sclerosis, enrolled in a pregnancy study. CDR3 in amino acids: CASSLLLSGRQETQYF. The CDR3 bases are TGTGCCAGTAGTTTACTTCTATCAGGGAGGCAAGAGACCCAGTACTTC.